One sample yielded the 20 T cell receptor beta chains listed below, sequenced in a study of Ad26.COV2.S vaccination and SARS-CoV-2 variants. Treatment: around 19 received Ad26.COV2.S at low or high dose, single or two shots; about 5 received placebo; per-sample allocation not given. Vaccine and placebo recipients were sampled on day 63 after the first injection. The assay was immunoSEQ multiplex PCR, and TCRdb's table has in-frame clones only and misses some. The profile shows around 310,000 clones, approximately 87% of them singletons. Specimen: peripheral blood, collected in a trial of Ad26.COV2.S vaccine versus placebo. These receptors were obtained from a person aged 18-65 years who received the Ad26.COV2.S COVID-19 vaccine or a placebo.

The genes are TRBV5-1 and TRBJ2-1; 9 nucleotides agree with TRBD2. The CDR3 has 16 amino acids. CDR1 and CDR2 from the germline V gene are SGHRS and YFSETQ. Losses at the gene ends were 4 bases for V and 5 bases for J; bases not matched to a gene: 10. The CDR3 nucleotides read TGCGCCAGCAGCCCGATGGTAGAGCGGGGGGACAATGAGCAGTTCTTC. Protein product: CASSPMVERGDNEQFF.

V usage is TRBV18 and J usage is TRBJ2-7; no definite D call. The germline V and J ends were trimmed by 3 bases and 3 bases, with 15 bases remaining between them. The germline V gene encodes CDR1 KGHSH and CDR2 LQKENI. The CDR3 consists of 15 residues. The CDR3 DNA reads as TGTGCCAGCTCACCTCGAGAAGGGCCCCACTACGAGCAGTACTTC. Amino acids: CASSPREGPHYEQYF.

This clone was recorded only once. The V gene is TRBV5-6, the J gene TRBJ2-5; the D call may be TRBD1 or TRBD2 (6 bases each). V dropped 4 bases and J dropped 5 bases, with 24 bases sitting between them. Germline lookup yields CDR1 SGHDT and CDR2 YYEEEE. This CDR3 contains 17 residues. DNA of the CDR3: TGTGCCAGCAGCCGGAAACCCCTTTGGGGGGCTGGGGAGACCCAGTACTTC. This gives the protein CASSRKPLWGAGETQYF. The whole variable domain, filled in from reference TRBV5-6 and TRBJ2-5, reads DAGVTQSPTHLIKTRGQQVTLRCSPKSGHDTVSWYQQALGQGPQFIFQYYEEEERQRGNFPDRFSGHQFPNYSSELNVNALLLGDSALYLCASSRKPLWGAGETQYFGPGTRLLVL.

V usage is TRBV4-3 and J usage is TRBJ1-2; D is perhaps TRBD1 (6 bases). This CDR3 contains 15 residues. Germline lookup yields CDR1 LGHNA and CDR2 YSLEER. The ends were cut back, 0 bases at V and 4 bases at J, with 12 bases in the middle. The CDR3 nucleotides are TGCGCCAGCAGCCAAGATTGGCAGGGGTTCTATGGCTACACCTTC. It is translated as CASSQDWQGFYGYTF.

CDR3: CASSPPSINNEQFF. As DNA, the CDR3 is TGTGCCAGCTCACCTCCGAGTATAAACAATGAGCAGTTCTTC. The V gene is TRBV18, the J gene TRBJ2-1; D is unclear. The germline V gene has CDR1 KGHSH and CDR2 LQKENI. This CDR3 comprises 14 residues. V shed 3 bases and J shed 5 bases, with 11 bases lying between them.

The rearrangement uses TRBV12-3 or TRBV12-4 and TRBJ2-5; D call uncertain. The length of the CDR3 is 13 residues. V was clipped by 6 bases and J by 5 bases, with 13 bases between them. As DNA, the CDR3 is TGTGCCAGCAGAACACCAAATGGGGAGACCCAGTACTTC. Its translation: CASRTPNGETQYF.

This chain links TRBV5-1 with TRBJ2-5; perhaps TRBD2 as D (7 bases). Trimming cost V 4 bases and J 2 bases, with 21 bases left between them. The CDR3 runs to 17 residues. Germline-derived CDR1 and CDR2 are SGHRS and YFSETQ. The CDR3 region is CASSTGASGVGQETQYF. CDR3 DNA sequence: TGCGCCAGCAGCACGGGGGCTAGCGGCGTGGGACAAGAGACCCAGTACTTC. The variable domain in full, completed from reference TRBV5-1 and TRBJ2-5, reads KAGVTQTPRYLIKTRGQQVTLSCSPISGHRSVSWYQQTPGQGLQFLFEYFSETQRNKGNFPGRFSGRQFSNSRSEMNVSTLELGDSALYLCASSTGASGVGQETQYFGPGTRLLVL.

The chain has TRBV19 and TRBJ2-1; TRBD2 aligns across 12 bases. The V segment lost 5 bases and the J segment 7 bases; nucleotides outside the gene matches: 3. This CDR3 has 14 amino acids. Germline loops: CDR1 LNHDA, CDR2 SQIVND (reference sequence). CDR3 nucleotide sequence: TGTGCCAGTAGTGCTGGGACTAGCGGGAATGAGCAGTTCTTC. As protein: CASSAGTSGNEQFF.

J is TRBJ1-1 and V is TRBV11-3; D remains unclear. Per germline, CDR1 SGHNT and CDR2 YENEEA. The CDR3 length is 14 residues. V was cut by 3 bases and J by 4 bases, with 12 bases left in between. CDR3 region: CASSLTAGSTEAFF. Written as DNA, the CDR3 is TGTGCCAGCAGCTTGACGGCGGGGAGCACTGAAGCTTTCTTT.

The chain couples TRBV5-1 to TRBJ1-1, with D uncertain. V was clipped by 4 bases and J by 0 bases, with 10 bases between them. This CDR3 has 14 amino acids. Per germline, CDR1 SGHRS and CDR2 YFSETQ. As DNA, the CDR3 is TGCGCCAGCAGCCCCCTCCAATTGAACACTGAAGCTTTCTTT. It translates to CASSPLQLNTEAFF.

This chain uses TRBV7-9 with TRBJ2-3; D is uncertain. V dropped 0 bases and J dropped 5 bases, with 3 bases sitting between them. The CDR3 covers 12 residues. The germline CDR1 and CDR2 sequences are SEHNR and FQNEAQ (reference sequence). As DNA, the CDR3 is TGTGCCAGCAGCTTAGCGCTAGATACGCAGTATTTT. It translates to CASSLALDTQYF.

This chain connects TRBV18 to TRBJ1-2, with TRBD1 as a possible D gene (5 bases). In germline, CDR1 is KGHSH, CDR2 LQKENI. The CDR3 is 14 amino acids. Trimming shortened V by 3 bases and J by 4 bases, and 12 bases separated the two germline ends. CDR3 DNA sequence: TGTGCCAGCTCACCCTCCAGGGAGAGCTATGGCTACACCTTC. Its protein is CASSPSRESYGYTF. Looking up the rest from reference TRBV18 and TRBJ1-2 gives the full variable domain: NAGVMQNPRHLVRRRGQEARLRCSPMKGHSHVYWYRQLPEEGLKFMVYLQKENIIDESGMPKERFSAEFPKEGPSILRIQQVVRGDSAAYFCASSPSRESYGYTFGSGTRLTVV.

The chain is built from TRBV5-4 and TRBJ2-1; 7 bases map to TRBD2. This CDR3 contains 14 residues. V lost 2 bases to trimming and J lost 5 bases; unmatched junction nucleotides: 4. The germline gives CDR1 SGHNT, CDR2 YYREEE (reference sequence). CDR3 DNA sequence: TGTGCCAGCAGCTTAGGGACTACTAACAATGAGCAGTTCTTC. Translated: CASSLGTTNNEQFF.

The CDR3 nucleotides read TGTGCCAGCGAAGCACAGGGATTGAATGAGCAGTTCTTC. Translating gives CASEAQGLNEQFF. The chain joins TRBV6-5 to TRBJ2-1, with a possible D match to TRBD1 (6 bases). This CDR3 is 13 amino acids long. CDR1 MNHEY and CDR2 SVGAGI come from the germline V gene. Trimming took 8 bases from V and 7 from J, leaving 15 bases between them.

This clone was found once. The chain employs TRBV2 and TRBJ1-1; tentative D call: TRBD1 (5 bases). The germline V gene has CDR1 SNHLY and CDR2 FYNNEI. This CDR3 is built from 13 residues. V lost 3 bases, J lost 7 bases, and 12 bases lay in between. CDR3 residues: CASSEGPIGEAFF. In DNA form, the CDR3 reads TGTGCCAGCAGTGAGGGACCGATCGGTGAAGCTTTCTTT.

The rearrangement uses TRBV7-8 and TRBJ2-5; D uncertain. The CDR3 has 16 amino acids. The ends were cut back, 4 bases at V and 0 bases at J, with 15 bases in the middle. Germline CDR1 reads SGHVS; CDR2 reads FQNEAQ. Here the CDR3 DNA reads TGTGCCAGCAGCTCTCCCCGGGCGGCACACCAAGAGACCCAGTACTTC. Translation: CASSSPRAAHQETQYF. Based on the CDR3 plus reference TRBV7-8 and TRBJ2-5, the full variable domain is GAGVSQSPRYKVAKRGQDVALRCDPISGHVSLFWYQQALGQGPEFLTYFQNEAQLDKSGLPSDRFFAERPEGSVSTLKIQRTQQEDSAVYLCASSSPRAAHQETQYFGPGTRLLVL.

J is TRBJ2-3 and V is TRBV5-4, with TRBD2 identical over 9 bases. After removal of 3 bases from V and 4 bases from J, the junction contained 9 bases not matched to a gene. The CDR3 length is 16 residues. Germline assignment: CDR1 SGHNT and CDR2 YYREEE (reference sequence). This CDR3 is CASSSNSGTSSDTQYF. The CDR3, as DNA: TGTGCCAGCAGCTCAAACTCCGGGACTAGCTCAGATACGCAGTATTTT.

V and J are TRBV4-3 and TRBJ1-1; TRBD1 matches at 7 bases. Germline V lookup: CDR1 LGHNA, CDR2 YSLEER. CDR3 size: 18 residues. Germline trimming cut 1 base from V and 0 bases from J; bases unmatched to any gene: 11. The CDR3 loop is CASSQVLAGGALNTEAFF. CDR3 nucleotides: TGCGCCAGCAGCCAAGTGTTGGCAGGGGGGGCCTTGAACACTGAAGCTTTCTTT.

This chain uses TRBV6-2 or TRBV6-3 with TRBJ2-3; D remains ambiguous. The ends were cut back, 5 bases at V and 6 bases at J, with 21 bases in the middle. This CDR3 contains 16 residues. CDR1 and CDR2 from the germline V gene are MNHEY and SVGEGT. CDR3 sequence: CASSRSTDVPSDTQYF. The CDR3 DNA follows: TGTGCCAGCAGTCGCTCGACGGACGTCCCATCGGATACGCAGTATTTT.

The table lists this clone with a few counts. The V and J genes are TRBV18 and TRBJ1-1, with D possibly matching TRBD1 (5 bases). V gave up 3 bases and J gave up 0 bases, with 17 bases separating them. The CDR3 runs to 17 residues. Germline V gene sequence: CDR1 KGHSH, CDR2 LQKENI. The CDR3 sequence: CASSPDRQTYMNTEAFF. CDR3 DNA sequence: TGTGCCAGCTCACCTGACAGACAGACCTATATGAACACTGAAGCTTTCTTT.